This T cell receptor (beta chain) originates from a study of shared clonotypes between healthy human individuals. As for the study in general: Contributing individuals were a couple of females and a few males aged 18 to 49.

Overall study findings and caveats: Rarefaction showed sorted-subset sequencing was incomplete despite large depth.

Germline V gene data show CDR1 as SGHAT and CDR2 as FQNNGV. The CDR3 runs to 15 residues. V lost 5 bases to trimming and J lost 5 bases; unmatched junction nucleotides: 11. In the case of this clone: The target antigen is unknown.

Produced via immunoSEQ multiplex PCR; TCRdb's table is partial and in-frame only. The sample yields roughly 530,000 clones, 95% to 97% seen once. The receptor comes from a woman aged 25-40 years in good health. The chain employs TRBV11-2 and TRBJ2-5; 7 nucleotides match TRBD2. The material sequenced was naive CD4+ T cells sorted from blood. As to subset: CD45RA+ positively selected. The CDR3 loop is CASSLRGREWETQYF. The CDR3 nucleotides are TGTGCCAGCAGCCTCCGGGGGAGGGAGTGGGAGACCCAGTACTTC.